The 24 T cell receptor beta chains reported below all come from one sample, sequenced in a study of blood T cell repertoires in COVID-19. Sequencing was performed with immunoSEQ multiplex PCR; in TCRdb, only in-frame clones are kept and a portion is missing. The sample lists fewer than 350,000 clones, approximately 91% seen once, with about 2.3% in the top ten. Sequenced sample: PBMCs or T cells enriched from blood (not recorded which). The receptors come from a woman in her forties with acute COVID-19.

The chain joins TRBV4-1 to TRBJ1-2; 8 bases agree with TRBD1. In germline, CDR1 is MGHRA, CDR2 YSYEKL. The V and J ends lost 2 bases and 6 bases, in that order; junction bases with no gene match: 14. The CDR3 length is 17 residues. The CDR3 region is CASSQNPADRGWDGYTF. CDR3 DNA: TGCGCCAGCAGCCAAAACCCCGCCGACAGGGGTTGGGATGGCTACACCTTC.

The chain has TRBV7-2 and TRBJ1-6; the match to TRBD1 covers 7 bases. The germline gives CDR1 SGHTA, CDR2 FQGNSA. The CDR3 consists of 15 residues. V lost 4 bases, J lost 8 bases, and 8 bases stayed unmatched. The CDR3 sequence is CASSSTGVPYSPLHF. The CDR3 bases are TGTGCCAGCAGCTCAACAGGGGTTCCATATTCACCCCTCCACTTT.

The chain recombines TRBV7-9 with TRBJ2-7, with 7 bases fitting TRBD1. Germline-derived CDR1 and CDR2 are SEHNR and FQNEAQ (reference sequence). The length of the CDR3 is 13 residues. V trimming: 5 bases; J trimming: 4 bases; junction bases outside the gene matches: 5. The CDR3 nucleotides read TGTGCCAGCAGCCACCGGGACAGATACGAGCAGTACTTC. Translating it yields CASSHRDRYEQYF.

The chain uses TRBV6-2 or TRBV6-3 and TRBJ2-1; 13 bases map to TRBD2. After removal of 3 bases from V and 7 bases from J, the junction contained 12 bases not matched to a gene. Germline V gives CDR1 MNHEY, CDR2 SVGEGT. The CDR3 has 18 residues. The CDR3 region has the DNA TGTGCCAGCAGTTATAAGACTGAACCGGGACTAGCGGGAAATGAGCAGTTCTTC. Amino acid sequence: CASSYKTEPGLAGNEQFF.

The V gene is TRBV5-1, the J gene TRBJ2-5, with D uncertain. Germline CDR1 is SGHRS and CDR2 is YFSETQ. This CDR3 has 15 amino acids. V was pared by 1 base and J by 5 bases, with 15 bases between. In nucleotides, the CDR3 is TGCGCCAGCAGCTTGTCTCCTAACTTAGTGGAGACCCAGTACTTC. It codes for CASSLSPNLVETQYF.

In DNA, the CDR3 is TGTGCCACCAGCAGAGGGACGACAGGGGAAAAGTACTTC. It specifies CATSRGTTGEKYF. This chain connects TRBV15 to TRBJ2-7, with 8 bases that match TRBD1. This CDR3 contains 13 residues. V dropped 1 base and J dropped 11; count of bases not matched to a gene: 7. Germline V lookup: CDR1 LNHNV, CDR2 YYDKDF (reference sequence).

The chain links TRBV18 to TRBJ1-4; 12 positions agree with TRBD1. Germline lookup yields CDR1 KGHSH and CDR2 LQKENI. CDR3 length: 17 amino acids. The V gene end was trimmed by 6 bases and the J gene end by 4 bases; junction bases not matched to a gene: 9. This CDR3 is CASSPGTGGSGNEKLFF. CDR3 in DNA: TGTGCCAGCTCCCCCGGGACAGGGGGCAGCGGTAATGAAAAACTGTTTTTT.

This sequence joins TRBV7-8 and TRBJ1-2; 9 bases line up with TRBD1. The CDR3 covers 19 residues. Per germline, CDR1 SGHVS and CDR2 FQNEAQ. The V segment lost 5 bases and the J segment 0 bases; nucleotides outside the gene matches: 16. The CDR3: CASSTRTGEPTESNYGYTF. The CDR3 nucleotides read TGTGCCAGCAGCACAAGGACAGGGGAGCCTACCGAATCTAACTATGGCTACACCTTC.

This chain links TRBV11-3 with TRBJ1-2, with no clear D. The CDR3 runs to 13 residues. From germline, CDR1 is SGHNT and CDR2 YENEEA. Trimming cost V 1 base and J 6 bases, with 9 bases left between them. CDR3 sequence (DNA): TGTGCCAGCAGCTTAGCGGGTGGAGATGGCTACACCTTC. This codes for CASSLAGGDGYTF.

This chain links TRBV4-1 with TRBJ2-2; D gene uncertain. This CDR3 has 13 amino acids. V lost 0 bases and J lost 6, with 5 bases in between. The germline CDR1 and CDR2 sequences are MGHRA and YSYEKL. The CDR3 sequence is CASSQDLSGELFF. The CDR3 DNA follows: TGCGCCAGCAGCCAAGATCTTTCCGGGGAGCTGTTTTTT.

J is TRBJ2-3 and V is TRBV24-1; TRBD1 might be the D (6 bases). CDR1 KGHDR and CDR2 SFDVKD come from the germline V gene. Trimming shortened V by 4 bases and J by 3 bases, and 10 bases separated the two germline ends. The CDR3 spans 14 residues. The CDR3 reads CATSEWDTTDTQYF. The DNA of the CDR3 is TGTGCCACCAGTGAATGGGACACTACAGATACGCAGTATTTT.

The genes are TRBV7-8 and TRBJ1-2; 12 bases align to TRBD1. From germline, CDR1 is SGHVS and CDR2 FQNEAQ. Trimming cost V 5 bases and J 7 bases; bases outside gene matches: 5. The CDR3 has 14 amino acids. CDR3 nucleotide sequence: TGTGCCAGCAGCCCGGGACAGGGGGCGAGTGGCTACACCTTC. Translation: CASSPGQGASGYTF.

The chain couples TRBV7-2 to TRBJ1-1; no clear D gene. Germline values: CDR1 SGHTA, CDR2 FQGNSA. V was pared by 2 bases and J by 4 bases, with 20 bases between. CDR3 length: 17 residues. DNA of the CDR3: TGTGCCAGCAGCTTAAATCTGCGGATGTATGAGGGCACTGAAGCTTTCTTT. It yields the protein CASSLNLRMYEGTEAFF.

The chain employs TRBV6-5 and TRBJ1-5; the match to TRBD1 covers 7 bases. This CDR3 region has 15 residues. The germline V gene has CDR1 MNHEY and CDR2 SVGAGI. Trimming removed 6 bases from V and 4 bases from J; junction bases left unmatched: 9. CDR3 coding DNA: TGTGCCAGCAGCAGACAGGGCTTAGCGAATCAGCCCCAGCATTTT. Encoded protein: CASSRQGLANQPQHF.

The chain couples TRBV29-1 to TRBJ1-1; 7 bases line up with TRBD1. V gave up 5 bases and J gave up 4 bases; unmatched junction bases: 7. The CDR3 contains 13 residues. Germline V gene sequence: CDR1 SQVTM, CDR2 ANQGSEA. The CDR3 DNA reads TGCAGCGTTTCAAGGGGGCCCACCACTGAAGCTTTCTTT. Protein sequence: CSVSRGPTTEAFF. Drawing the rest from reference TRBV29-1 and TRBJ1-1, the complete variable domain is SAVISQKPSRDICQRGTSLTIQCQVDSQVTMMFWYRQQPGQSLTLIATANQGSEATYESGFVIDKFPISRPNLTFSTLTVSNMSPEDSSIYLCSVSRGPTTEAFFGQGTRLTVV.

The chain links TRBV6-5 to TRBJ1-5; D perhaps matches TRBD1 (5 bases). Germline V gene data show CDR1 as MNHEY and CDR2 as SVGAGI. V was clipped by 6 bases and J by 7 bases, with 10 bases between them. This CDR3 region has 12 residues. The CDR3 sequence: CASSQGEQPQHF. The CDR3, as DNA: TGTGCCAGCAGCCAGGGTGAACAGCCCCAGCATTTT.

Turning to this clone: This sample also contains other DNA sequences that code for the same CDR3. J is TRBJ1-1 and V is TRBV7-2; no definite D call. Trimming took off 3 bases at V and 1 base at J, with 6 bases between the two ends. CDR3 length: 13 residues. Germline V lookup: CDR1 SGHTA, CDR2 FQGNSA. The CDR3 reads CASSLRRNTEAFF. In DNA form, the CDR3 reads TGTGCCAGCAGCTTGAGGCGGAACACTGAAGCTTTCTTT.

The chain carries TRBV13 and TRBJ1-1; maybe TRBD1 (6 bases). The germline V gene encodes CDR1 PRHDT and CDR2 FYEKMQ (reference sequence). With 4 bases removed from V and 2 bases from J, the gap between germline ends came to 14 bases. The CDR3 contains 15 residues. Here the CDR3 DNA reads TGTGCCAGCAGCTCACGACGGACAGCAAACACTGAAGCTTTCTTT. Protein: CASSSRRTANTEAFF.

The V gene is TRBV11-2, the J gene TRBJ1-5, with 7 positions matching TRBD1. There are 14 residues in the CDR3. With 4 bases clipped from V and 6 bases from J, the junction kept 6 bases outside the gene matches. Germline V CDR1 and CDR2: SGHAT, FQNNGV. The CDR3 DNA reads as TGTGCCAGCAGCTCAGAGGGGGCAGGTCAGCCCCAGCATTTT. It specifies CASSSEGAGQPQHF.

The genes are TRBV7-2 and TRBJ1-2; possible D gene TRBD1, 6 bases. Per germline, CDR1 SGHTA and CDR2 FQGNSA. This CDR3 has 15 amino acids. The V end lost 0 bases, the J end lost 0 bases, and 8 bases lay between the germline ends. The CDR3 region has the DNA TGTGCCAGCAGCTTAGCTGGACAGACTAACTATGGCTACACCTTC. This encodes CASSLAGQTNYGYTF.

This chain uses TRBV11-2 with TRBJ1-4; D is unresolved. Looked up from germline, CDR1 is SGHAT and CDR2 is FQNNGV. This CDR3 has 15 amino acids. Deletions cut 6 bases from V and 1 base from J, with 12 bases between. This CDR3 reads CASRSPGGTNEKLFF. The CDR3 nucleotides read TGTGCCAGCAGGAGCCCCGGAGGAACTAATGAAAAACTGTTTTTT.

The chain joins TRBV12-5 to TRBJ1-1; TRBD1 might be the D (6 bases). Per the germline V gene, CDR1 is LGHNT and CDR2 is FRNRAP. Trimming stripped 2 bases from V and 7 bases from J, with 8 bases between. The CDR3 sequence is 12 residues long. CDR3 nucleotides: TGTGCTAGTGGTTTGTCGACAGGTGAAGCTTTCTTT. Translation gives CASGLSTGEAFF. Full variable domain (outside the CDR3, taken from reference TRBV12-5 and TRBJ1-1): DARVTQTPRHKVTEMGQEVTMRCQPILGHNTVFWYRQTMMQGLELLAYFRNRAPLDDSGMPKDRFSAEMPDATLATLKIQPSEPRDSAVYFCASGLSTGEAFFGQGTRLTVV.

The chain is built from TRBV27 and TRBJ1-2; 7 nucleotides line up with TRBD1. The CDR3 sequence is 14 residues long. V shed 2 bases and J 4 bases; nucleotides not matched to a gene: 4. In germline, CDR1 is MNHEY, CDR2 SMNVEV (reference sequence). The CDR3 DNA reads TGTGCCAGCAGTTTAAAGGGGGCGGGCTATGGCTACACCTTC. It encodes CASSLKGAGYGYTF.

This chain joins TRBV5-1 and TRBJ2-3; tentative D call: TRBD1 (6 bases). The CDR3 loop spans 16 amino acids. The germline V gene encodes CDR1 SGHRS and CDR2 YFSETQ. Trimming left V 2 bases short and J 2 bases short, with 15 bases between. The CDR3 spells CASSFSGVPSTDTQYF. The DNA for the CDR3 is TGCGCCAGCAGCTTTTCAGGGGTTCCTTCCACAGATACGCAGTATTTT.